This TCR beta chain was sequenced during a study of blood T cell repertoires in COVID-19. Background on the study: Sample material is recorded as cDNA or gDNA derived from T cells, B-cell-depleted T cells, or PBMCs.

Per the study methods: By means of reference gene primer amplification, nucleated cell counts were estimated. TCRdb's copy holds only in-frame clones and misses some; the assay was immunoSEQ multiplex PCR. From that table come the V and J calls and clone size; the DNA was used to work out D and trimming. The sample lists a few hundred thousand clones; roughly nine tenths were seen once. Everyone who took part was roughly 18 to 90 years old, and they came from 24 US areas. V lost 4 bases and J lost 7; bases outside the gene matches: 12. The CDR3 runs to 15 residues. Per germline, CDR1 SGHTA and CDR2 FQGNSA.

Specimen: PBMCs or T cells enriched from blood (not recorded which). The clonotype originates from a woman aged 55-75 years who had recovered from COVID-19. V and J are TRBV7-2 and TRBJ2-7; 8 bases map to TRBD1. The CDR3 nucleotides are TGTGCCAGCAGCTATCGGACAGGGAGCTCGAGGGAGCAGTACTTC. Translating gives CASSYRTGSSREQYF.